One sample yielded the 2 T cell receptor beta chains listed below, sequenced in a study of human T cells and chemical hapten exposure. One entry per CDR3 protein results from TCRdb running MiXCR on the RACE reads. Found here are 300,000 to 400,000 distinct CDR3 sequences, roughly 6.9% of them singletons; the top ten hold 8.4%. Documented time point: patch test 1, 2 weeks after DPC sensitization. Treatment given: therapeutic diphenylcyclopropenone sensitization with weekly scalp DPC. The sequencing here drew on whole blood, taken in connection with sensitization to the hapten diphenylcyclopropenone (DPC). The receptors derive from a woman between 18 and 29 years old with alopecia areata. Some clones in this sample may be carry-over from other donors' samples.

This clonotype was picked up many times. The chain couples TRBV4-2 to TRBJ2-3; 11 bases align to TRBD2. Unmatched junction bases numbered 11, after V lost 0 bases and J lost 3 bases. Germline-derived CDR1 and CDR2 are LGHNA and YNFKEQ. This CDR3 is 19 amino acids long. The CDR3 region is CASSQELGSGGAGTDTQYF. The CDR3 nucleotides are TGTGCCAGCAGCCAAGAGCTGGGTAGCGGGGGGGCCGGGACAGATACGCAGTATTTT.

The chain carries TRBV4-2 and TRBJ1-1; D is uncertain. V lost 1 base and J lost 7, with 10 bases in between. The CDR3 totals 13 residues. Germline CDR1 and CDR2: LGHNA and YNFKEQ. CDR3 DNA: TGTGCCAGCAGCCAAGGAGGAGGGAGTGAAGCTTTCTTT. Protein: CASSQGGGSEAFF.